This T cell receptor (beta chain) was sequenced in a study of T cell changes during pregnancy in multiple sclerosis. Sequenced by immunoSEQ multiplex PCR; TCRdb stores in-frame clones only, minus some. The sample shows around 63,000 clones, 91% of them seen only once. The origin of this receptor is a female donor in good health, enrolled as a control in a pregnancy study. The sequencing used peripheral blood, collected after pregnancy.

In nucleotides, the CDR3 is TGTGCCAGCAGTTTTACAACGAACACTGAAGCTTTCTTT. It is translated as CASSFTTNTEAFF. The chain joins TRBV4-2 to TRBJ1-1, with D unclear. V lost 6 bases and J 1 base, leaving 9 bases between the germline ends. Per germline, CDR1 LGHNA and CDR2 YNFKEQ. CDR3 length: 13 amino acids.